This T cell receptor (beta chain) was captured in a study of shared clonotypes between healthy human individuals. About the study: Three plates each covered CD4 naive and memory; CD8 naive two, CD8 memory one. Regarding the study as a whole: A reduction in generation probabilities was seen for non-shared clonotypes relative to those shared by all four donors.

The naive CD8 fraction comprised CD45RO-negative cells positively selected for CCR7 and excluded terminally differentiated effector memory CD45RA+ cells. Recent acute infections and vaccinations were absent in the healthy HIV-negative adult donors. Every contributor of samples was a Caucasian grown-up residing in Nashville, Tennessee. About this clone itself: Its antigen is not known.

Using immunoSEQ multiplex PCR, the repertoire was profiled, and TCRdb retains in-frame clones only, with some absent. The profile shows roughly 2.1 million clones, more than 85% of them singletons. CDR3 size: 14 residues. Germline CDR1 and CDR2: MNHEY and SMNVEV (reference sequence). Trimming took off 5 bases at V and 0 bases at J, with 10 bases between the two ends. The chain joins TRBV27 to TRBJ1-1, with D perhaps matching TRBD1 (5 bases). The sequence was obtained from a young man in good health. Some clones in this sample may be carry-over from other donors' samples. Sequenced sample: naive CD8+ T cells from PBMCs. Here the CDR3 DNA reads TGTGCCAGCAGTGGGGGGGTCTTGAACACTGAAGCTTTCTTT. It specifies CASSGGVLNTEAFF.